Presented here are 23 T cell receptor beta chains from one specimen sequenced in a study of blood T cell repertoires in COVID-19. TCRdb keeps only in-frame clones here, not all; method: immunoSEQ multiplex PCR. Of around 260,000 clones in the sample, over 75% were seen once. The sequencing input was peripheral blood. These receptors came from a woman aged 65 to 85 with COVID-19, enrolled during active disease.

The chain couples TRBV11-1 to TRBJ2-2; 9 bases align to TRBD1. CDR3 size: 15 residues. CDR1 is SGHAT and CDR2 is FQDESV in the germline V gene (reference sequence). With 5 bases clipped from V and 7 bases from J, the junction kept 8 bases outside the gene matches. CDR3 residues: CASSRGTGKVGELFF. For the CDR3, the DNA is TGTGCCAGCAGCCGGGGGACAGGGAAGGTCGGGGAGCTGTTTTTT.

The genes are TRBV4-3 and TRBJ1-2; 7 positions match TRBD1. The V and J ends lost 1 base and 2 bases, in that order; junction bases with no gene match: 7. The CDR3 consists of 16 residues. Germline V lookup: CDR1 LGHNA, CDR2 YSLEER. The CDR3 DNA sequence: TGCGCCAGCAGCCAAGTAAGGGGGCCTTTGAACTATGGCTACACCTTC. This encodes CASSQVRGPLNYGYTF.

The chain couples TRBV6-6 to TRBJ1-5; 8 nucleotides line up with TRBD1. This CDR3 is built from 16 residues. The trim removed 0 bases at V and 6 bases at J, leaving 7 bases unmatched. Germline V gene data show CDR1 as MNHNY and CDR2 as SVGAGI (reference sequence). CDR3 bases: TGTGCCAGCAGTTACTCGAATCAGGGGGCGGGTCAGCCCCAGCATTTT. Translation gives CASSYSNQGAGQPQHF.

The gene calls are TRBV7-9 and TRBJ2-7; D remains unclear. Trimming took off 5 bases at V and 2 bases at J, with 13 bases between the two ends. The CDR3 runs to 14 residues. Germline CDR1 reads SEHNR; CDR2 reads FQNEAQ (reference sequence). This CDR3 reads CASSPIRGTYEQYF. CDR3 DNA sequence: TGTGCCAGCAGCCCAATTCGCGGTACCTACGAGCAGTACTTC. The full variable domain, with the rest looked up from reference TRBV7-9 and TRBJ2-7, is DTGVSQNPRHKITKRGQNVTFRCDPISEHNRLYWYRQTLGQGPEFLTYFQNEAQLEKSRLLSDRFSAERPKGSFSTLEIQRTEQGDSAMYLCASSPIRGTYEQYFGPGTRLTVT.

The rearrangement joins TRBV5-8 to TRBJ2-3; maybe TRBD1 (6 bases). Germline-derived CDR1 and CDR2 are SGHTS and YDEGEE. CDR3 length: 13 amino acids. Between the trimmed V and J ends, which lost 4 bases and 2 bases, there was a span of 8 bases. CDR3 residues: CASSRGYTDTQYF. The CDR3 DNA reads as TGTGCCAGCAGCAGGGGGTACACAGATACGCAGTATTTT. The whole variable domain, remainder taken from reference TRBV5-8 and TRBJ2-3, is EAGVTQSPTHLIKTRGQQATLRCSPISGHTSVYWYQQALGLGLQFLLWYDEGEERNRGNFPPRFSGRQFPNYSSELNVNALELEDSALYLCASSRGYTDTQYFGPGTRLTVL.

The chain's CDR3 is CASSIVAVSGNTIYF. CDR3 bases: TGTGCCAGTAGTATTGTGGCGGTCTCTGGAAACACCATATATTTT. The rearrangement uses TRBV19 and TRBJ1-3; no definite D call. V lost 3 bases to trimming and J lost 0 bases, with 9 bases between them. CDR1 is LNHDA, CDR2 SQIVND, per germline (reference sequence). This CDR3 has 15 amino acids.

Turning to this clone: Within the sample, other DNA sequences also encode this same CDR3. J is TRBJ1-5 and V is TRBV28; maybe TRBD1 (6 bases). The V and J ends lost 2 bases and 10 bases respectively, with 9 bases between them. The CDR3 has 12 amino acids. Germline V CDR1 and CDR2: MDHEN, SYDVKM. CDR3 coding DNA: TGTGCCAGCAGTTTACAGGGACAACCCCAGCATTTT. Protein: CASSLQGQPQHF.

This chain joins TRBV11-2 and TRBJ2-2; D is unclear. V shed 0 bases and J shed 7 bases, with 6 bases lying between them. Germline CDR1 reads SGHAT; CDR2 reads FQNNGV. This CDR3 has 13 amino acids. The DNA for the CDR3 is TGTGCCAGCAGCTTAGAGGCCGACGGGGAGCTGTTTTTT. This codes for CASSLEADGELFF.

This clone is a singleton in its sample. This rearrangement joins TRBV7-9 to TRBJ1-2, with D uncertain. Germline V gene lookup returns CDR1 SEHNR and CDR2 FQNEAQ (reference sequence). This CDR3 comprises 16 residues. V was shortened by 1 base and J by 4 bases, with 16 bases between the two germline ends. CDR3 sequence: CASSLGTTTSVYGYTF. Here the CDR3 DNA reads TGTGCCAGCAGCTTAGGAACAACAACCTCTGTCTATGGCTACACCTTC.

CDR3 in DNA: TGTGCCAGCAAATCCCAACTACTGACTGAAGCTTTCTTT. Protein product: CASKSQLLTEAFF. The chain employs TRBV28 and TRBJ1-1, with D uncertain. V dropped 7 bases and J dropped 5 bases, with 14 bases sitting between them. This CDR3 has 13 amino acids. From germline, CDR1 is MDHEN and CDR2 SYDVKM.

DNA for the CDR3: TGCGCCAGCAGCCAAGTGTACGGGACACTACAATACGAGCAGTACTTC. Its translation is CASSQVYGTLQYEQYF. The rearrangement uses TRBV4-1 and TRBJ2-7, with D perhaps matching TRBD1 (6 bases). Looked up from germline, CDR1 is MGHRA and CDR2 is YSYEKL. V was cut by 1 base and J by 4 bases, with 17 bases left in between. The CDR3 length is 16 residues.

The chain joins TRBV7-9 to TRBJ2-4, with 7 positions matching TRBD1. Per germline, CDR1 SEHNR and CDR2 FQNEAQ (reference sequence). CDR3 length equals 15 residues. Trimming removed 5 bases from V and 0 bases from J; junction bases left unmatched: 4. The CDR3 sequence: CASSGTDLAKNIQYF. CDR3 in DNA: TGTGCCAGCAGCGGGACAGACCTAGCCAAAAACATTCAGTACTTC.

V gene TRBV19 combines with J gene TRBJ2-7, with 14 bases fitting TRBD2. V gave up 5 bases and J gave up 5 bases; unmatched junction bases: 11. Germline V gene sequence: CDR1 LNHDA, CDR2 SQIVND (reference sequence). CDR3 length equals 17 residues. The CDR3 loop reads CASSPPRTSGRKNEQYF. CDR3 in DNA: TGTGCCAGTAGTCCCCCTCGGACTAGCGGGAGGAAAAACGAGCAGTACTTC. Variable domain in full (rest from reference TRBV19 and TRBJ2-7): DGGITQSPKYLFRKEGQNVTLSCEQNLNHDAMYWYRQDPGQGLRLIYYSQIVNDFQKGDIAEGYSVSREKKESFPLTVTSAQKNPTAFYLCASSPPRTSGRKNEQYFGPGTRLTVT.

CDR3 DNA sequence: TGTGCCAGCAGTAGACTAGCGGGCCCCTACGAGCAGTACTTC. Its protein product is CASSRLAGPYEQYF. The chain couples TRBV6-5 to TRBJ2-7, with 10 positions matching TRBD2. Germline V lookup: CDR1 MNHEY, CDR2 SVGAGI. The CDR3 runs 14 residues. J was trimmed by 2 bases and V by 5 bases; bases with no gene match: 3.

The rearrangement joins TRBV28 to TRBJ1-3; D remains unclear. Germline V gene lookup returns CDR1 MDHEN and CDR2 SYDVKM. This CDR3 spans 15 amino acids. V dropped 2 bases and J dropped 4 bases, with 12 bases sitting between them. CDR3 sequence: CASSLPSHSGNTIYF. CDR3 coding DNA: TGTGCCAGCAGTTTACCCTCACATTCGGGAAACACCATATATTTT.

The chain is built from TRBV5-1 and TRBJ1-4, with 9 bases matching TRBD1. From germline, CDR1 is SGHRS and CDR2 YFSETQ. The CDR3 has 14 residues. Trimming took 4 bases from V and 6 from J; bases not matched to a gene: 4. CDR3 protein: CASSLQGADEKLFF. The CDR3 coding sequence is TGCGCCAGCAGCCTACAGGGGGCGGATGAAAAACTGTTTTTT.

V gene TRBV6-5 combines with J gene TRBJ1-2, with D possibly matching TRBD1 (5 bases). V dropped 5 bases and J dropped 7 bases, with 11 bases sitting between them. Germline CDR1 reads MNHEY; CDR2 reads SVGAGI. The CDR3 runs 12 residues. The DNA of the CDR3 is TGTGCCAGCAGTCCGACAGCAGCTGGCTACACCTTC. Translating gives CASSPTAAGYTF.

This clone showed up just once. V usage is TRBV19 and J usage is TRBJ1-2, with 7 bases that match TRBD1. The germline gives CDR1 LNHDA, CDR2 SQIVND (reference sequence). The CDR3 consists of 16 residues. Trimming removed 3 bases from V and 3 bases from J; junction bases left unmatched: 10. In DNA, the CDR3 is TGTGCCAGTAGTATGGGGGACAGAACAGATGACTATGGCTACACCTTC. Translation gives CASSMGDRTDDYGYTF.

This clone showed up just once. Within the sample, other DNA sequences also encode this same CDR3. This chain links TRBV7-2 with TRBJ1-5; D is ambiguous. The CDR3 spans 15 residues. CDR1 SGHTA and CDR2 FQGNSA come from the germline V gene. The V end lost 3 bases, the J end lost 0 bases, and 9 bases lay between the germline ends. CDR3 residues: CASSLTGNSNQPQHF. CDR3 DNA: TGTGCCAGCAGCTTGACGGGTAATAGCAATCAGCCCCAGCATTTT.

V usage is TRBV7-9 and J usage is TRBJ1-4; 7 bases are a match to TRBD1. The CDR3 is made up of 16 amino acids. Per the germline V gene, CDR1 is SEHNR and CDR2 is FQNEAQ (reference sequence). The V segment lost 1 base and the J segment 4 bases; nucleotides outside the gene matches: 6. The CDR3 loop is CASSLEIQGDNEKLFF. CDR3 sequence (DNA): TGTGCCAGCAGCTTAGAGATTCAGGGGGATAATGAAAAACTGTTTTTT.

The chain combines TRBV3-1 (or the pseudogene TRBV3-2) with TRBJ1-5; D is undetermined. The V end lost 0 bases, the J end lost 0 bases, and 9 bases lay between the germline ends. CDR3 length: 16 residues. Germline CDR1 and CDR2: LGHDT and YNNKEL (reference sequence). CDR3 sequence reads: CASSQERWSSNQPQHF. CDR3 sequence (DNA): TGTGCCAGCAGCCAAGAACGTTGGAGTAGCAATCAGCCCCAGCATTTT.

The table lists this clone with a few counts. The chain employs TRBV12-3 or TRBV12-4 and TRBJ1-3; 7 bases are a match to TRBD1. The V segment lost 9 bases and the J segment 1 base; nucleotides outside the gene matches: 3. CDR3 length equals 13 residues. CDR3 coding DNA: TGTGCCAGTAAGACAGGGTCTGGAAACACCATATATTTT. It yields the protein CASKTGSGNTIYF.

V and J are TRBV6-2 or TRBV6-3 and TRBJ1-4; D call uncertain. V lost 5 bases, J lost 8 bases, and 18 bases lay in between. Germline V gene lookup returns CDR1 MNHEY and CDR2 SVGEGT. The CDR3 extends over 15 amino acids. CDR3 sequence reads: CASSLPGGVGEKLFF. As DNA, the CDR3 is TGTGCCAGCAGTCTTCCGGGAGGCGTTGGGGAAAAACTGTTTTTT.